A selection of T cell receptor beta chains follows, all from one sample in a study of neoadjuvant nivolumab and ipilimumab in lung cancer. Sequencing used immunoSEQ multiplex PCR; TCRdb keeps in-frame clones, though not all of them. The sample consists of approximately 30,000 clones, around four fifths of them appearing once. The sample consisted of tumor tissue, taken after neoadjuvant nivolumab, alone or with ipilimumab, at or shortly before surgery. The receptors stem from an adult with non-small cell lung cancer. The CDR3 runs from the conserved cysteine through the conserved F or W. The D gene is left open where the match is weak. Size tells how often a clone was seen (once, few, many) or the class of an expanded clone, and some rows leave it out.

D: .; size: few; J: TRBJ2-5; V: TRBV29-1; length: 14; DNA: TGCAGCGTTGCTGGTTGGACAGACGAAGAGACCCAGTACTTC; CDR3: CSVAGWTDEETQYF
D: TRBD1; size: once; J: TRBJ1-1; V: TRBV25-1; length: 15; DNA: TGTGCCAGCAGCGCTCGACAGGGCGAGAGCGCTGAAGCTTTCTTT; CDR3: CASSARQGESAEAFF
D: .; size: .; J: TRBJ1-5; V: TRBV5-8; length: 13; DNA: TGTGCCAGCAGCCGCGGGGGGAATCAGCCCCAGCATTTT; CDR3: CASSRGGNQPQHF
D: TRBD1; size: .; J: TRBJ2-1; V: TRBV7-9; length: 14; DNA: TGTGCCAGCAGCGCCGGGACAGGCAACAATGAGCAGTTCTTC; CDR3: CASSAGTGNNEQFF
D: TRBD1; size: .; J: TRBJ2-3; V: TRBV2; length: 13; DNA: TGTGCCAGCTCGACAGGGTATTCAGATACGCAGTATTTT; CDR3: CASSTGYSDTQYF
D: .; size: .; J: TRBJ1-2; V: TRBV11-3; length: 14; DNA: TGTGCCAGCAGCTTAGCTCCGGGAACGGCTGGCTACACCTTC; CDR3: CASSLAPGTAGYTF
D: TRBD1; size: .; J: TRBJ2-7; V: TRBV18; length: 15; DNA: TGTGCCAGCTCACCGCCGGGACAGGGACGGGACGAGCAGTACTTC; CDR3: CASSPPGQGRDEQYF
D: .; size: .; J: TRBJ2-3; V: TRBV18; length: 15; DNA: TGTGCCAGCTCACCACCGGCCGGGGCGGGAGATACGCAGTATTTT; CDR3: CASSPPAGAGDTQYF
D: .; size: few; J: TRBJ2-2; V: TRBV6-5; length: 15; DNA: TGTGCCAGCAGTTCTTGGTTTGGTGGCGCCGGGGAGCTGTTTTTT; CDR3: CASSSWFGGAGELFF
D: .; size: .; J: TRBJ2-5; V: TRBV7-2; length: 13; DNA: TGTGCCAGCAGCTTACTCGGTTCGGAGACCCAGTACTTC; CDR3: CASSLLGSETQYF
D: TRBD2; size: .; J: TRBJ2-1; V: TRBV19; length: 15; DNA: TGTGCCAGTAGTATATTAGCGGGAGCAGACAATGAGCAGTTCTTC; CDR3: CASSILAGADNEQFF
D: TRBD1; size: .; J: TRBJ1-1; V: TRBV7-2; length: 16; DNA: TGTGCCAGCAGCTTAGTACCGACAGGGCCATTAGGAAGTGCTTTCTTT; CDR3: CASSLVPTGPLGSAFF
D: .; size: .; J: TRBJ1-1; V: TRBV18; length: 15; DNA: TGTGCCAGCTCACTAGCGGATACAGGGACGCAAGAAGCTTTCTTT; CDR3: CASSLADTGTQEAFF
D: .; size: few; J: TRBJ2-7; V: TRBV11-3; length: 15; DNA: TGTGCCAGCAGCTACCTTTCATCGAGCTCCTACGAGCAGTACTTC; CDR3: CASSYLSSSSYEQYF
D: .; size: .; J: TRBJ2-3; V: TRBV5-1; length: 12; DNA: TGCGCCAGCAGCTGGGGGTCAGATACGCAGTATTTT; CDR3: CASSWGSDTQYF
D: .; size: .; J: TRBJ2-2; V: TRBV18; length: 16; DNA: TGTGCCAGCTCACCGGTCAGGGACTTCAACACCGGGGAGCTGTTTTTT; CDR3: CASSPVRDFNTGELFF
D: .; size: .; J: TRBJ1-1; V: TRBV18; length: 18; DNA: TGTGCCAGCTCACCGAGGAAGTTGGGGGGGAGCATGAACACTGAAGCTTTCTTT; CDR3: CASSPRKLGGSMNTEAFF
D: TRBD2; size: .; J: TRBJ2-1; V: TRBV2; length: 16; DNA: TGTGCCAGCAGGAAAGAGAGCGGGGGCTCCTACAATGAGCAGTTCTTC; CDR3: CASRKESGGSYNEQFF
D: TRBD2; size: .; J: TRBJ2-5; V: TRBV10-3; length: 16; DNA: TGTGCCATCAGTGAGGGACTAGCGGGAGGGCAAGAGACCCAGTACTTC; CDR3: CAISEGLAGGQETQYF
D: TRBD1; size: .; J: TRBJ1-4; V: TRBV11-2; length: 16; DNA: TGTGCCAGCAGGGGGGCTCGGACAGGGGCTAGGGAAAAACTGTTTTTT; CDR3: CASRGARTGAREKLFF
D: .; size: .; J: TRBJ2-3; V: TRBV29-1; length: 14; DNA: TGCAGCGCCGCCCCCCGGGAGCTAAGAGATACGCAGTATTTT; CDR3: CSAAPRELRDTQYF
D: .; size: .; J: TRBJ1-2; V: TRBV7-9; length: 15; DNA: TGTGCCAGCAGCTTAGCGACTACATTTAACTATGGCTACACCTTC; CDR3: CASSLATTFNYGYTF
D: TRBD1; size: .; J: TRBJ2-5; V: TRBV7-8; length: 15; DNA: TGTGCCAGCAGCTTACGGCGGACAGGGGAAAAGACCCAGTACTTC; CDR3: CASSLRRTGEKTQYF
D: TRBD2; size: .; J: TRBJ2-6; V: TRBV28; length: 18; DNA: TGTGCCAGCAGTGTAAACTCGGGGGGGCCTAGGGGGGCCAACGTCCTGACTTTC; CDR3: CASSVNSGGPRGANVLTF
D: .; size: .; J: TRBJ1-1; V: TRBV5-6; length: 13; DNA: TGTGCCAGCAGCGCTGACAGAAAGCCTGAAGCTTTCTTT; CDR3: CASSADRKPEAFF
D: TRBD1; size: .; J: TRBJ1-2; V: TRBV7-9; length: 14; DNA: TGTGCCAGCAGCTTTGAGACAGGGTTCCGTGGCTACACCTTC; CDR3: CASSFETGFRGYTF
D: .; size: .; J: TRBJ2-1; V: TRBV2; length: 13; DNA: TGTGCCAGCAGCGGGGCAGGTTACAATGAGCAGTTCTTC; CDR3: CASSGAGYNEQFF
D: .; size: .; J: TRBJ1-4; V: TRBV7-9; length: 12; DNA: TGTGCCAGCAGCTTACAAGGGGAAAAACTGTTTTTT; CDR3: CASSLQGEKLFF
D: TRBD2; size: .; J: TRBJ2-7; V: TRBV5-1; length: 13; DNA: TGCGCCAGCAGCCCCCTGGGCGGGGGTGAGCAGTACTTC; CDR3: CASSPLGGGEQYF
D: .; size: .; J: TRBJ1-1; V: TRBV27; length: 14; DNA: TGTGCCAGCAATGCCCTGTCGGGCAACACTGAAGCTTTCTTT; CDR3: CASNALSGNTEAFF
D: TRBD1; size: once; J: TRBJ2-7; V: TRBV29-1; length: 13; DNA: TGCAGCGTCGCGGGACAGGGGGCTTACGAGCAGTACTTC; CDR3: CSVAGQGAYEQYF
D: .; size: .; J: TRBJ2-1; V: TRBV30; length: 14; DNA: TGTGCCTGGAACCAGGGAGTTAGTAAGAATGAGCAGTTCTTC; CDR3: CAWNQGVSKNEQFF
D: TRBD1; size: few; J: TRBJ2-7; V: TRBV14; length: 13; DNA: TGTGCCAGCAGCCAAGATCTTAGGACAGGTGCAGACTTC; CDR3: CASSQDLRTGADF
D: TRBD2; size: .; J: TRBJ2-7; V: TRBV11-3; length: 16; DNA: TGTGCCAGCAGCTTAGGGCTAGCGGGAGGTGAGAACGAGCAGTACTTC; CDR3: CASSLGLAGGENEQYF
D: TRBD1; size: .; J: TRBJ2-5; V: TRBV6-5; length: 14; DNA: TGTGCCAGCAGTTACTCGACAGGGGTGGAGACCCAGTACTTC; CDR3: CASSYSTGVETQYF
D: TRBD2; size: .; J: TRBJ2-3; V: TRBV29-1; length: 15; DNA: TGCAGCGTTGAACGGGGTAGCGGGAGAGGAAATACGCAGTATTTT; CDR3: CSVERGSGRGNTQYF
D: TRBD1; size: .; J: TRBJ1-4; V: TRBV19; length: 16; DNA: TGTGCCAGCCGCAACTCCCGGGACAGCACTAATGAAAAACTGTTTTTT; CDR3: CASRNSRDSTNEKLFF
D: TRBD2; size: .; J: TRBJ2-2; V: TRBV5-4; length: 15; DNA: TGTGCCAGCAATCTAGCGGGATCTAACACCGGGGAGCTGTTTTTT; CDR3: CASNLAGSNTGELFF
D: TRBD1; size: .; J: TRBJ1-5; V: TRBV27; length: 15; DNA: TGTGCCAGCAGTGCGGGACAGGGAATCAATCAGCCCCAGCATTTT; CDR3: CASSAGQGINQPQHF
D: .; size: few; J: TRBJ1-1; V: TRBV11-2; length: 13; DNA: TGTGCCAGCAGCTTAAACAGCGACACTGAAGCTTTCTTT; CDR3: CASSLNSDTEAFF
D: TRBD2; size: .; J: TRBJ2-5; V: TRBV19; length: 14; DNA: TGTGCCAGTAGAACTAGCGGGAGTCTAGAGACCCAGTACTTC; CDR3: CASRTSGSLETQYF
D: TRBD2; size: .; J: TRBJ2-7; V: TRBV18; length: 15; DNA: TGTGCCAGCTCACCCGGACTAGCAGTTATCTACGAGCAGTACTTC; CDR3: CASSPGLAVIYEQYF
D: .; size: .; J: TRBJ2-7; V: TRBV18; length: 16; DNA: TGTGCCAGCTCACGAACGGAGGGGTCAGGGGCCTACGAGCAGTACTTC; CDR3: CASSRTEGSGAYEQYF
D: TRBD1; size: .; J: TRBJ2-3; V: TRBV29-1; length: 13; DNA: TGCAGCGCCAGACAGGGGTTCACAGATACGCAGTATTTT; CDR3: CSARQGFTDTQYF
D: TRBD1; size: .; J: TRBJ1-4; V: TRBV6-5; length: 16; DNA: TGTGCCAGCAGTTCGGGACAGGGGGTAACTAATGAAAAACTGTTTTTT; CDR3: CASSSGQGVTNEKLFF
D: TRBD2; size: .; J: TRBJ2-1; V: TRBV5-1; length: 16; DNA: TGCGCCAGCAGTTTCACTAGCGGGGCACAGTACAATGAGCAGTTCTTC; CDR3: CASSFTSGAQYNEQFF
D: .; size: .; J: TRBJ1-1; V: TRBV6-1; length: 11; DNA: TGTGCCAGCAGGAAGAACACTGAAGCTTTCTTT; CDR3: CASRKNTEAFF
D: .; size: .; J: TRBJ1-1; V: TRBV6-5; length: 11; DNA: TGTGCCAGCAGACAGGCCACTGAAGCTTTCTTT; CDR3: CASRQATEAFF
D: .; size: .; J: TRBJ2-3; V: TRBV6-5; length: 12; DNA: TGTGCCAGCAGAACAGTCACAGATACGCAGTATTTT; CDR3: CASRTVTDTQYF
D: .; size: .; J: TRBJ2-2; V: TRBV27; length: 16; DNA: TGTGCCAGCAGTTTATCGCAACAGACCAACACCGGGGAGCTGTTTTTT; CDR3: CASSLSQQTNTGELFF
D: .; size: few; J: TRBJ1-2; V: TRBV7-9; length: 12; DNA: TGTGCCAGCAGCTCGCACAGGGATGGCTACACCTTC; CDR3: CASSSHRDGYTF
D: TRBD1; size: few; J: TRBJ1-5; V: TRBV4-2; length: 17; DNA: TGTGCCAGCAGCCAACCCCGCGACAGGGGTCGCAATCAGCCCCAGCATTTT; CDR3: CASSQPRDRGRNQPQHF
D: TRBD2; size: .; J: TRBJ2-1; V: TRBV6-5; length: 14; DNA: TGTGCCAGCAGTCGACTAGCGGAGAGTCCCGAGCAGTTCTTC; CDR3: CASSRLAESPEQFF